This T cell receptor (beta chain) stems from a study of blood T cell repertoires in COVID-19 (dated by TCRdb to 2018 to 2020). Context from the whole study: Collaborator samples came from the United States, Italy and Spain and covered acute and convalescent phases of COVID-19. The prospective study material was composed of cDNA or gDNA derived from T cells, B-cell-depleted T cells, or PBMCs. Subjects who had been exposed to COVID-19, were actively infected with it, or had recovered from it provided the deeply sampled blood TCRbeta repertoires that made up the dataset. A freely available public database, intended as a resource for researchers studying the immune response to SARS-CoV-2, is where the repertoires were released. The samples were drawn from the first 160 participants of the ongoing ImmuneRACE study and from some 1,300 subjects provided by 6 global collaborators. Sample metadata almost always included a de-identified subject ID, COVID-19 status, age in years and sex. Where available, HLA class I and class II types were obtained from metadata supplied by the sample provider rather than from assay-based typing. What the authors observed across the whole study: Clinical and demographic metadata were provided uncurated, with the amount varying by source and participant.

The germline V gene encodes CDR1 LNHDA and CDR2 SQIVND (reference sequence). The CDR3 spans 15 residues, from the cysteine through the phenylalanine. The kept DNA is CDR3 alone, 45 bases in frame from the first base. V loses 1 base, J loses 3 bases, and the germline ends lie 12 bases apart. TCRbeta CDR3 regions were amplified from genomic DNA using the immunoSEQ Assay, a bias-controlled multiplex PCR. In the paper's pipeline: Within the assay, amplification of reference gene primers was used to estimate how many nucleated cells each sample contained. Sequence reads were collapsed and filtered to measure the absolute abundance of every unique TCRbeta CDR3 rearrangement. For each sample, productive Simpson clonality was calculated as the square root of Simpson's diversity index across productive rearrangements. Sourced from immuneACCESS, this table was stored by TCRdb with only in-frame sequences that have V and J called. A share of the clones is absent; for the studies checked, an unresolved V gene accounts for under half, and the remainder has no known explanation. That table gives V, J and clone size, and the DNA gave D and trimming. The sample table holds more than 150,000 clones, of which 70% to 85% were seen once. About 13% of the sample is held by the ten biggest clonotypes.

Samples from volunteer blood donors who had recovered from COVID-19 were contributed by a second Seattle source. The collaborating institutions used their own protocols to collect whole blood in K2EDTA tubes. For TCRbeta analysis, collaborators shipped samples as frozen whole blood, isolated PBMCs, or DNA extracted from either of those sample types. About this clone: There is no known antigen for this receptor. There are no base qualities to consult, and no much larger clone falls within one base.

Sequences were obtained from peripheral blood. The TCR comes from a man aged 50 to 59 who had recovered from COVID-19. The sequence joins TRBV19 to TRBJ1-2, with a weak D call of TRBD1 (6 bases match). The DNA sequence is given as TGTGCCAGTAGTATAGTACGGGGGGCCGACTATGGCTACACCTTC. This encodes CASSIVRGADYGYTF.